The 10 T cell receptor beta chains reported below all come from one sample, sequenced in a study of blood T cell repertoires in COVID-19. The repertoire was sequenced with immunoSEQ multiplex PCR; TCRdb's copy has only in-frame clones and lacks some. Of hundreds of thousands of clones in the sample, roughly 90% were seen once. What was sequenced was peripheral blood. The receptors were sampled from a woman between 40 and 50 years old with COVID-19, enrolled during active disease.

This chain uses TRBV6-1 with TRBJ1-5; possibly TRBD1 for D (6 bases). Germline loops: CDR1 MNHNS, CDR2 SASEGT. The CDR3 is 16 residues long. Trimming took 4 bases from V and 0 from J, leaving 13 bases between them. In DNA form, the CDR3 reads TGTGCCAGCAGTGTAGCTACAGGGTTTAGCAATCAGCCCCAGCATTTT. It encodes CASSVATGFSNQPQHF.

The gene calls are TRBV5-1 and TRBJ2-3; no clear D gene. V was pared by 7 bases and J by 6 bases, with 12 bases between. CDR1 is SGHRS and CDR2 is YFSETQ in the germline V gene. CDR3 length: 12 residues. CDR3 sequence: CASSEPGDTQYF. The DNA of the CDR3 is TGCGCCAGCTCCGAACCCGGGGATACGCAGTATTTT.

CDR3 sequence (DNA): TGTGCCAGCAGAGCACAGGGGCCGAACACTGAAGCTTTCTTT. Translated, it gives CASRAQGPNTEAFF. The chain couples TRBV7-2 to TRBJ1-1; 7 bases are shared with TRBD1. Unmatched junction bases numbered 5, after V lost 6 bases and J lost 1 base. The CDR3 sequence is 14 residues long. Germline CDR1 is SGHTA and CDR2 is FQGNSA.

V usage is TRBV9 and J usage is TRBJ2-1; 11 bases are shared with TRBD2. Per the germline V gene, CDR1 is SGDLS and CDR2 is YYNGEE. V lost 2 bases to trimming and J lost 4 bases; unmatched junction nucleotides: 2. The CDR3 consists of 15 residues. As DNA, the CDR3 is TGTGCCAGCAGCGTTATAGCGGGAGGGTACAATGAGCAGTTCTTC. Translating it yields CASSVIAGGYNEQFF.

The chain carries TRBV29-1 and TRBJ1-2; perhaps TRBD1 as D (6 bases). Germline V CDR1 and CDR2: SQVTM, ANQGSEA. The V end lost 5 bases, the J end lost 0 bases, and 10 bases lay between the germline ends. The length of the CDR3 is 13 residues. The CDR3 loop reads CSVSTGANYGYTF. The CDR3, as DNA: TGCAGCGTTTCGACAGGAGCTAACTATGGCTACACCTTC.

This chain connects TRBV19 to TRBJ2-5; 7 bases line up with TRBD1. CDR3 length: 14 residues. Germline CDR1 reads LNHDA; CDR2 reads SQIVND (reference sequence). J gave up 7 bases and V 3 bases, and 8 bases lay outside the gene matches. The CDR3 sequence: CASSIGQGVWTQYF. The CDR3 bases are TGTGCCAGTAGTATCGGGCAGGGGGTCTGGACCCAGTACTTC.

J is TRBJ1-4 and V is TRBV3-1 (or the pseudogene TRBV3-2); TRBD1 matches 9 bases. Germline V gives CDR1 LGHDT, CDR2 YNNKEL (reference sequence). Germline trimming cut 5 bases from V and 9 bases from J; bases unmatched to any gene: 10. CDR3 length equals 15 residues. CDR3 sequence (DNA): TGTGCCAGCAGCGATACGGGACAGGGTAGTAAAAAACTGTTTTTT. This encodes CASSDTGQGSKKLFF.

This chain joins TRBV25-1 and TRBJ1-1; D may be TRBD1 (5 bases). This CDR3 region has 15 residues. Germline lookup yields CDR1 MGHDK and CDR2 SYGVNS. Deletions cut 3 bases from V and 4 bases from J, with 15 bases between. The CDR3 region has the DNA TGTGCCAGCAGTGAGATAGGGGAGGGGAGCACTGAAGCTTTCTTT. As protein: CASSEIGEGSTEAFF.

The genes are TRBV19 and TRBJ2-7; 9 bases are a match to TRBD1. The CDR3 contains 16 residues. The junction had 11 bases not matched to a gene; V was cut back by 4 bases and J by 4 bases. CDR1 is LNHDA and CDR2 is SQIVND in the germline V gene (reference sequence). The CDR3 DNA reads as TGTGCCAGTAGTACGTACCTCACCGGGACAGGGTACGAGCAGTACTTC. It is translated as CASSTYLTGTGYEQYF.

The V call is TRBV7-9, the J call TRBJ1-4, with a possible D match to TRBD1 (5 bases). The V gene lost 3 bases and the J gene lost 3 bases, with 11 bases spanning the gap. CDR3 length: 15 residues. The germline V gene encodes CDR1 SEHNR and CDR2 FQNEAQ (reference sequence). The CDR3 DNA reads as TGTGCCAGCAGCTTGGGCAGGGCATCTAATGAAAAACTGTTTTTT. It is translated as CASSLGRASNEKLFF.